This T cell receptor (beta chain) stems from a study of lymphopenia after photon versus proton radiotherapy. Study-wide points: Oligoclonal CD8+ Temra expansion after nadir drove photon patients' diversity drop. A bigger post-nadir fall in TCR diversity correlated inversely with survival time in deceased patients. Authors raise, but do not show, better survival with proton therapy. Photon-treated patients lost naive T cells and TCR diversity; proton-treated stayed stable.

Profiling relied on immunoSEQ multiplex PCR, and the TCRdb table lists in-frame clones only, not all of them. The repertoire holds about 50,000 clones, with about 92% as singletons. Of note for this clone: Its antigen is still unknown.

In germline, CDR1 is SGHRS, CDR2 YFSETQ. Trimming removed 4 bases from V and 6 bases from J, with 19 bases in between. The length of the CDR3 is 15 residues. The TCR sequence derives from a middle-aged woman with cholangiocarcinoma. Specimen: peripheral blood, collected from a patient treated with photon-based radiotherapy. This sequence joins TRBV5-1 and TRBJ1-1; D unclear. For the CDR3, the DNA is TGCGCCAGCAGCCCGCGATTGGACGGAGGCTCTGAAGCTTTCTTT. Amino acid sequence: CASSPRLDGGSEAFF.